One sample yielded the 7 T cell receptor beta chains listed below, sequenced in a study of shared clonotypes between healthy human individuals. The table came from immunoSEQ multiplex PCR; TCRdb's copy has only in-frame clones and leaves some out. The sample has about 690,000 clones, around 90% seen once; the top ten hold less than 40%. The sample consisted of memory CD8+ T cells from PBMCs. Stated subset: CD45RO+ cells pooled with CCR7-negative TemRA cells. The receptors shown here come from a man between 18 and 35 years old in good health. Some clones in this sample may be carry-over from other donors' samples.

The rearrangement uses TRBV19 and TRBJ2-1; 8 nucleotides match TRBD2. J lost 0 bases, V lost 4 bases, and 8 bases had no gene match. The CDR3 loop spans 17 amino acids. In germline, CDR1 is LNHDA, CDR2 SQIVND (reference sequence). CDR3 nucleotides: TGTGCCAGTAGTAATCCGGGAGGGGGGTACTCCTACAATGAGCAGTTCTTC. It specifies CASSNPGGGYSYNEQFF.

The CDR3 loop is CATSRVGTSGRLLPYEQYF. Here the CDR3 DNA reads TGTGCCACCAGCAGAGTGGGGACTAGCGGGAGATTATTGCCCTACGAGCAGTACTTC. The chain combines TRBV15 with TRBJ2-7, with TRBD2 identical over 14 bases. CDR3 length equals 19 residues. With 1 base clipped from V and 2 bases from J, the junction kept 10 bases outside the gene matches. The germline V gene has CDR1 LNHNV and CDR2 YYDKDF (reference sequence).

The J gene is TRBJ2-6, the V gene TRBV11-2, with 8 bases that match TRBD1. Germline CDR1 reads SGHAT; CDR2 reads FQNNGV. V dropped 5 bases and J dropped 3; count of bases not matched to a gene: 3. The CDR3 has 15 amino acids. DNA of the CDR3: TGTGCCAGCAGCGCCAGGGGGCTTGGGGCCAACGTCCTGACTTTC. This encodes CASSARGLGANVLTF.

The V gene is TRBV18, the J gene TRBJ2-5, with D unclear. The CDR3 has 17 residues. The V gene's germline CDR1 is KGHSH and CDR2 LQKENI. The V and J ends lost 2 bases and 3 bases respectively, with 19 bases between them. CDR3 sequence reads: CASSPYPRSVPEETQYF. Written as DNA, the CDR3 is TGTGCCAGCTCACCATACCCCCGCTCTGTCCCAGAAGAGACCCAGTACTTC.

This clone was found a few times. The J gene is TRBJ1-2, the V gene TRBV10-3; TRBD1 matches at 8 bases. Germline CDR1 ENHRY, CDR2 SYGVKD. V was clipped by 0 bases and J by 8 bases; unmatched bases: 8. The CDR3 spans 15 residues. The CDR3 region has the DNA TGTGCCATCAGTGAGTCGGCAGGGGGCCCGGAGGGCTACACCTTC. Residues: CAISESAGGPEGYTF.

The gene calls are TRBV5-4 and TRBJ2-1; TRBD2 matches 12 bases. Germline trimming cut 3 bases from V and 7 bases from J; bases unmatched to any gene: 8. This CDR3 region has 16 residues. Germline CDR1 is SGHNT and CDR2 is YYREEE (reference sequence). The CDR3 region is CASSSLAGGPWNEQFF. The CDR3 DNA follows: TGTGCCAGCAGCTCTCTAGCGGGAGGGCCCTGGAATGAGCAGTTCTTC.

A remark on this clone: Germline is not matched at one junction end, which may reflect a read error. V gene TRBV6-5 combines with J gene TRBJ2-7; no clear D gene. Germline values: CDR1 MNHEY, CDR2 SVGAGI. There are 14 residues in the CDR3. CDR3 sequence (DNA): TGTGCCAACAGTTACTCGAGAACTGGCTACGAGCAGTACTTC. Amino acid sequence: CANSYSRTGYEQYF.